The subject of this entry is one T cell receptor beta chain. Its specific antigen is unknown. Base qualities are not provided; no much larger clone lies one nucleotide away. These data come from a study of blood T cell repertoires in COVID-19 (TCRdb year 2020). In terms of the full investigation: The collaborator samples originated in the United States, Italy and Spain and spanned the acute and convalescent phases of COVID-19. The repertoires were made available in a free public database intended to serve as a resource for research on the immune response to SARS-CoV-2. The prospective study material was composed of cDNA or gDNA derived from T cells, B-cell-depleted T cells, or PBMCs. Sample metadata almost always included a de-identified subject ID, COVID-19 status, age in years and sex. The samples were drawn from the first 160 participants of the ongoing ImmuneRACE study and from over 950 subjects provided by 6 global collaborators. HLA class I and class II types, where available, came from metadata supplied by the sample provider rather than from assay-based typing. Deeply sampled blood TCRbeta repertoires from subjects exposed to, actively infected with, or recovered from COVID-19 were included in the dataset.

General study outcomes and caveats: The quantity of clinical and demographic metadata differed by source and by participant and was supplied without curation.

Each collaborating institution followed its own protocols to collect whole blood in K2EDTA tubes. Collaborator samples were shipped for TCRbeta analysis as frozen whole blood, isolated PBMCs, or DNA extracted from either sample type. The immunoSEQ Assay, a bias-controlled multiplex PCR, was used to amplify TCRbeta CDR3 regions from genomic DNA. The authors' analysis ran thus. The number of nucleated cells in each sample was estimated by amplification of reference gene primers within the assay. Sequence reads were collapsed and filtered to measure the absolute abundance of every unique TCRbeta CDR3 rearrangement. For each sample, productive Simpson clonality was calculated by taking the square root of Simpson's diversity index across productive rearrangements. Sourced from immuneACCESS, this table was stored by TCRdb with only in-frame sequences that have V and J called. A share of the clones is absent; for the studies checked, an unresolved V gene accounts for under half, and the remainder has no known explanation. V and J calls and clone size are as listed in that table; D and trimming were resolved from the DNA. The sample has fewer than 70,000 clones on record, 80% to 90% of them singletons. In total, the top ten clones hold roughly 1.4% of the sample.

The sequencing input was peripheral blood. This receptor was taken from a woman aged 55-69 years with acute or convalescent COVID-19.

The CDR3 here reads CASSVGLAVQETQYF. The nucleotides read TGTGCCAGCAGCGTAGGCCTAGCGGTCCAAGAGACCCAGTACTTC. The chain is made from TRBV9 and TRBJ2-5, with TRBD2 matching 7 junction bases. The CDR3 contains 15 residues, cysteine and phenylalanine counted. Of the read, only the CDR3 DNA is kept; its 45 bases are in frame from base 1. CDR1 and CDR2 were assigned from the germline V gene as SGDLS and YYNGEE. V and J are trimmed by 0 bases and 1 base, and the gene matches miss 3 bases of the junction. Beyond the CDR3, the reference TRBV9 and TRBJ2-5 genes provide the residues; the full variable domain reads: DSGVTQTPKHLITATGQRVTLRCSPRSGDLSVYWYQQSLDQGLQFLIQYYNGEERAKGNILERFSAQQFPDLHSELNLSSLELGDSALYFCASSVGLAVQETQYFGPGTRLLVL.